These 6 T cell receptor beta chains originate from one sample sequenced in a study of tumour-infiltrating T cells in Burkitt lymphoma. Only in-frame clones appear in the TCRdb table, and some are missing; sequencing was by immunoSEQ multiplex PCR. The sample holds 2,000 to 2,500 clones, roughly 14% seen once. Sequenced material: tumor tissue. All receptors come from a human donor with Burkitt lymphoma.

This clone was detected only a few times. At one of its ends the junction is not consistent with the germline gene, which may arise from a read error. J is TRBJ2-3 and V is TRBV7-7, with 8 positions matching TRBD1. Germline loops: CDR1 SSHAT, CDR2 FNYEAQ (reference sequence). The CDR3 sequence is 14 residues long. CDR3 coding DNA: TGTGCTAGCAGCTTAAGCAGCACAGGGGGTACGCAGTATTTT. Its translation is CASSLSSTGGTQYF.

This clone was seen only a few times. The chain combines TRBV25-1 with TRBJ2-2, with TRBD2 matching 7 bases. Germline V gene data show CDR1 as MGHDK and CDR2 as SYGVNS. The CDR3 runs to 15 residues. The V and J ends lost 1 base and 4 bases, in that order; junction bases with no gene match: 3. The DNA for the CDR3 is TGTGCCAGCAGTGAATCTAGCGGTCTCACCGGGGAGCTGTTTTTT. It translates to CASSESSGLTGELFF.

This clone came up a few times. The chain is built from TRBV18 and TRBJ2-2, with 11 bases matching TRBD1. Looked up from germline, CDR1 is KGHSH and CDR2 is LQKENI. V lost 3 bases and J lost 4; bases outside the gene matches: 1. The CDR3 is 15 amino acids. CDR3 sequence (DNA): TGTGCCAGCTCACCCGGGACAGGGGGCACCGGGGAGCTGTTTTTT. Translated, it gives CASSPGTGGTGELFF. Full variable domain (remainder filled in from reference TRBV18 and TRBJ2-2): NAGVMQNPRHLVRRRGQEARLRCSPMKGHSHVYWYRQLPEEGLKFMVYLQKENIIDESGMPKERFSAEFPKEGPSILRIQQVVRGDSAAYFCASSPGTGGTGELFFGEGSRLTVL.

The chain carries TRBV6-1 and TRBJ2-5; 7 positions match TRBD1. V shed 4 bases, J shed 5 bases, and the junction held 7 bases outside the gene matches. From germline, CDR1 is MNHNS and CDR2 SASEGT. This CDR3 has 14 residues. The CDR3 bases are TGTGCCAGCAGTGGAAAAGGGGGCGCCGAGACCCAGTACTTC. Protein sequence: CASSGKGGAETQYF.

CDR3 amino acids: CASSVQGDYGYTF. CDR3 DNA sequence: TGTGCCAGCAGTGTACAGGGTGACTATGGCTACACCTTC. The V gene is TRBV6-1, the J gene TRBJ1-2; maybe TRBD1 (6 bases). Trimming pared 4 bases from V and 3 bases from J, leaving 9 bases between. This CDR3 comprises 13 residues. Looked up from germline, CDR1 is MNHNS and CDR2 is SASEGT.

This clone was recorded a few times. The rearrangement uses TRBV6-6 and TRBJ1-1; no reliable D call. V was clipped by 8 bases and J by 6 bases, with 7 bases between them. The CDR3 sequence is 10 residues long. Germline V gene data show CDR1 as MNHNY and CDR2 as SVGAGI (reference sequence). The CDR3 nucleotides are TGTGCCAGCGGGATGGCTGAAGCTTTCTTT. Amino acid sequence: CASGMAEAFF.